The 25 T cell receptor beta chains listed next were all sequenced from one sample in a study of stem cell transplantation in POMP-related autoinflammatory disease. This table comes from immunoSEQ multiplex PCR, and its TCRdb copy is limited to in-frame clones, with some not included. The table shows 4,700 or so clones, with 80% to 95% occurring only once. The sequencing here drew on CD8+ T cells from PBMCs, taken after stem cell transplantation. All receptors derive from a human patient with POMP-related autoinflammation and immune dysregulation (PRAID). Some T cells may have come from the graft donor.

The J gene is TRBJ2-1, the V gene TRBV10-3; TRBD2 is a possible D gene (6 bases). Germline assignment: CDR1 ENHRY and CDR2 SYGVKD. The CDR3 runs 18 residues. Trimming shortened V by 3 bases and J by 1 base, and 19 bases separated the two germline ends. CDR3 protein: CAISDVDGGGGSYNEQFF. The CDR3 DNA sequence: TGTGCCATCAGTGATGTTGATGGGGGAGGAGGGTCCTACAATGAGCAGTTCTTC.

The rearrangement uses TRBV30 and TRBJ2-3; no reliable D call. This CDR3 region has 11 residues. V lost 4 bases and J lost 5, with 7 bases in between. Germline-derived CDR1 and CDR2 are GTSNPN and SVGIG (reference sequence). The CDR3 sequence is CAWNYRDTQYF. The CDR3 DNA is TGTGCCTGGAACTACAGAGATACGCAGTATTTT.

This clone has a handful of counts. CDR3 residues: CASSTPRQIYQETQYF. The CDR3 DNA reads TGTGCCAGCAGTACCCCCAGACAGATTTACCAAGAGACCCAGTACTTC. The chain links TRBV2 to TRBJ2-5, with a possible D match to TRBD1 (5 bases). The CDR3 is 16 amino acids. The V gene lost 5 bases and the J gene lost 0 bases, with 16 bases spanning the gap. Germline V CDR1 and CDR2: SNHLY, FYNNEI.

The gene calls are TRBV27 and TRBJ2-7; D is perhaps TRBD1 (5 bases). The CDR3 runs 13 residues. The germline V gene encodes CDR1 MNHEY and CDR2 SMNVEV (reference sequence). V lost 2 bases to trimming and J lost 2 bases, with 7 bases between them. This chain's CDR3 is CASSLQGTYEQYF. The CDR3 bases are TGTGCCAGCAGTTTACAGGGTACCTACGAGCAGTACTTC.

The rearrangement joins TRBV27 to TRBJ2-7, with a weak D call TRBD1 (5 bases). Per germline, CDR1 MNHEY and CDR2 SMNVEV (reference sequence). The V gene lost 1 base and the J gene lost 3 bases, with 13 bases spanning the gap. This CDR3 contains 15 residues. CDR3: CASSLFRSQGYEQYF. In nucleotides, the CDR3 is TGTGCCAGCAGTTTATTTCGCTCCCAGGGCTACGAGCAGTACTTC.

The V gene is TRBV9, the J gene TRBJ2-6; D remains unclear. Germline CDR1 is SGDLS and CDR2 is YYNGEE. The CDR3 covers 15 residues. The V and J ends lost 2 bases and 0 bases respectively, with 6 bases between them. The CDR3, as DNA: TGTGCCAGCAGCGTGGTGGGCTCTGGGGCCAACGTCCTGACTTTC. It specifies CASSVVGSGANVLTF.

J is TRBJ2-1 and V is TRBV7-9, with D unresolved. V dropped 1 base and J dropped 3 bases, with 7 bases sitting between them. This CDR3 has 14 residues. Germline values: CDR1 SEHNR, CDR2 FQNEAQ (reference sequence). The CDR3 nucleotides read TGTGCCAGCAGCTTAGGGGGTAGCTACAATGAGCAGTTCTTC. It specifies CASSLGGSYNEQFF.

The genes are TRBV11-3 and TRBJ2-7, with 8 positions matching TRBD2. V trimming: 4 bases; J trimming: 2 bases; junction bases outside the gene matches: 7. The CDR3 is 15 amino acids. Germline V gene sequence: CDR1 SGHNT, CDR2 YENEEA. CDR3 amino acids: CASSSVAGPTYEQYF. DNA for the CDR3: TGTGCCAGCAGCTCAGTAGCGGGACCGACCTACGAGCAGTACTTC. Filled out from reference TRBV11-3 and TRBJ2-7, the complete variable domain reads EAGVVQSPRYKIIEKKQPVAFWCNPISGHNTLYWYLQNLGQGPELLIRYENEEAVDDSQLPKDRFSAERLKGVDSTLKIQPAELGDSAVYLCASSSVAGPTYEQYFGPGTRLTVT.

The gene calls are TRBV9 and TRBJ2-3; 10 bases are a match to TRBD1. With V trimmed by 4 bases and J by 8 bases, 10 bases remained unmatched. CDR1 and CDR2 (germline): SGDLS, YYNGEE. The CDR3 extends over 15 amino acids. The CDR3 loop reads CASSPPGQGLATQYF. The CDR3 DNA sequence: TGTGCCAGCAGCCCCCCGGGACAGGGGTTGGCTACGCAGTATTTT.

This CDR3 is CASSLRLAGGYEQYF. Written as DNA, the CDR3 is TGTGCCAGCAGTTTACGACTAGCGGGCGGCTACGAGCAGTACTTC. The genes are TRBV27 and TRBJ2-7; 10 bases agree with TRBD2. The ends lost 2 bases at V and 3 bases at J; junction bases unmatched: 4. CDR3 length: 15 amino acids. In germline, CDR1 is MNHEY, CDR2 SMNVEV (reference sequence).

CDR3 loop: CASSSGQDYEQYF. CDR3 nucleotides: TGTGCCAGCAGCTCCGGACAGGACTACGAGCAGTACTTC. V and J are TRBV5-6 and TRBJ2-7; 7 bases are a match to TRBD1. The J segment lost 3 bases and the V segment lost 3 bases, leaving 3 bases of the junction unmatched. The germline V gene has CDR1 SGHDT and CDR2 YYEEEE. CDR3 length: 13 amino acids.

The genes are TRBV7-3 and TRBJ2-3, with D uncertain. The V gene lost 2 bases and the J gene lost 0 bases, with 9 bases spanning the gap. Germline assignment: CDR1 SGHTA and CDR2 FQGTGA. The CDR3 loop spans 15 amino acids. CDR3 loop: CASSLRQASTDTQYF. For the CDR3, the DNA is TGTGCCAGCAGCTTACGTCAGGCAAGCACAGATACGCAGTATTTT.

The DNA of the CDR3 is TGTGCCAGCAGCGGGCTGGAGTACACCGGGGAGCTGTTTTTT. Amino acid sequence: CASSGLEYTGELFF. The chain has TRBV7-9 and TRBJ2-2; D is uncertain. The V end was cut by 5 bases, the J end by 3 bases, with 10 bases between. The CDR3 is 14 residues long. The V gene's germline CDR1 is SEHNR and CDR2 FQNEAQ (reference sequence). Drawing the rest from reference TRBV7-9 and TRBJ2-2, the complete variable domain is DTGVSQNPRHKITKRGQNVTFRCDPISEHNRLYWYRQTLGQGPEFLTYFQNEAQLEKSRLLSDRFSAERPKGSFSTLEIQRTEQGDSAMYLCASSGLEYTGELFFGEGSRLTVL.

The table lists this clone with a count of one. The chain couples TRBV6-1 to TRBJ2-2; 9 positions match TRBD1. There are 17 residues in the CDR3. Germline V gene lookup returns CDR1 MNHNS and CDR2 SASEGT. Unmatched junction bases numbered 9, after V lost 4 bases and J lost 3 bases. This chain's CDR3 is CASSVTRDRAYTGELFF. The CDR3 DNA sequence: TGTGCCAGCAGTGTAACCCGGGACAGGGCGTACACCGGGGAGCTGTTTTTT.

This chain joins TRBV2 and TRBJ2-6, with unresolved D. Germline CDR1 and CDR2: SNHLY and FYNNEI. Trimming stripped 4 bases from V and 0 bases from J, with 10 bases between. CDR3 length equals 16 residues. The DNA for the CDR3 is TGTGCCAGCAGTGGCGACACCCGCTCTGGGGCCAACGTCCTGACTTTC. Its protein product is CASSGDTRSGANVLTF.

CDR3 sequence reads: CASSSSTDAFEKLFF. In nucleotides, the CDR3 is TGTGCCAGCAGTTCCTCGACAGACGCTTTTGAAAAACTGTTTTTT. The chain joins TRBV7-8 to TRBJ1-4; weak D call: TRBD1 (5 bases). With 6 bases removed from V and 7 bases from J, the gap between germline ends came to 18 bases. Germline CDR1 and CDR2: SGHVS and FQNEAQ. The CDR3 is made up of 15 amino acids.

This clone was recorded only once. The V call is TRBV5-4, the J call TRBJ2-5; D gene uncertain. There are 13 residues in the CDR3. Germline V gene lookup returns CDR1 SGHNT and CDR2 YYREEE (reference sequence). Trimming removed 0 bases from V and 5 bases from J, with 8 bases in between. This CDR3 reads CASSLDQDETQYF. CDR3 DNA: TGTGCCAGCAGCTTGGACCAGGATGAGACCCAGTACTTC.

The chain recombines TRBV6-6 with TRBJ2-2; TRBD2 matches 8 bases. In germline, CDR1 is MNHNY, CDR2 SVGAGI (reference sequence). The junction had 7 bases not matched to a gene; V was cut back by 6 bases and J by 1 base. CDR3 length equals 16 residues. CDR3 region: CASRPRLAMNTGELFF. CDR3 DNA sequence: TGTGCCAGCAGACCTCGACTAGCGATGAACACCGGGGAGCTGTTTTTT.

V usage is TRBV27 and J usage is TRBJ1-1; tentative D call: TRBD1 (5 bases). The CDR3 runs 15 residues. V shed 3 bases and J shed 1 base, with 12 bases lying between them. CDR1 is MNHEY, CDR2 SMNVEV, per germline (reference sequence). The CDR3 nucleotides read TGTGCCAGCAGTTTGGGGCAGGCGGGGAACACTGAAGCTTTCTTT. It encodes CASSLGQAGNTEAFF.

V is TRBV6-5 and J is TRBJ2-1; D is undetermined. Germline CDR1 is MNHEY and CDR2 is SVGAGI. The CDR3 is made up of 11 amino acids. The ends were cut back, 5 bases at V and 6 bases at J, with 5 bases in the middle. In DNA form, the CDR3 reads TGTGCCAGCAGTCAGGTCAATGAGCAGTTCTTC. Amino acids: CASSQVNEQFF.

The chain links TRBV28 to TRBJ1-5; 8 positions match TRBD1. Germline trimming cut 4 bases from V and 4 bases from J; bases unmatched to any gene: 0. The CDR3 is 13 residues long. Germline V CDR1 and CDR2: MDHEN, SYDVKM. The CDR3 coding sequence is TGTGCCAGCAGTTGGACAGGGAATCAGCCCCAGCATTTT. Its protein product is CASSWTGNQPQHF.

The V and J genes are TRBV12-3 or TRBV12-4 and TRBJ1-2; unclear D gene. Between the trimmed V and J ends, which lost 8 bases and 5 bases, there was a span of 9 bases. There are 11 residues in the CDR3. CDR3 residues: CASSELYGYTF. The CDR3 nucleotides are TGTGCCAGCTCGGAGTTATATGGCTACACCTTC.

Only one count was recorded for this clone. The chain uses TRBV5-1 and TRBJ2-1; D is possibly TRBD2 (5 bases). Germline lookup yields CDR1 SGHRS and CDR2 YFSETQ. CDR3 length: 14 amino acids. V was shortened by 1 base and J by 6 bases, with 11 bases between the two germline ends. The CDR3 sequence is CASSLSSPPNEQFF. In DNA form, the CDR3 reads TGCGCCAGCAGCTTGTCTAGCCCGCCCAATGAGCAGTTCTTC. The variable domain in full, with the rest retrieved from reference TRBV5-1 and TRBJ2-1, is KAGVTQTPRYLIKTRGQQVTLSCSPISGHRSVSWYQQTPGQGLQFLFEYFSETQRNKGNFPGRFSGRQFSNSRSEMNVSTLELGDSALYLCASSLSSPPNEQFFGPGTRLTVL.

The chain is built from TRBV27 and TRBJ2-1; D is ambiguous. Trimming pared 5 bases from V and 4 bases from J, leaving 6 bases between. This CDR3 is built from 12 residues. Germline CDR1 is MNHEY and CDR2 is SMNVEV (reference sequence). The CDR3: CASSPGYNEQFF. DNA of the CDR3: TGTGCCAGCAGTCCCGGATACAATGAGCAGTTCTTC.

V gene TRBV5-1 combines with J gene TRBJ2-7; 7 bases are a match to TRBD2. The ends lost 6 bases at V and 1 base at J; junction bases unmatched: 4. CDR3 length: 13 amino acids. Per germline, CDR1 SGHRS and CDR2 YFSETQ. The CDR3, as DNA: TGCGCCAGCACGGGACTATCTTCCTACGAGCAGTACTTC. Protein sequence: CASTGLSSYEQYF.